This T cell receptor beta chain was retrieved from a study of T cell repertoires in aging, cancer and after chemotherapy. As regards this clonotype: Sequence at one end of the junction differs from germline and may be a read error.

Rearranged V-D-J TRB sequences were amplified with a mixed TRB-A/B primer pool. MiXCR, run by TCRdb on the multiplex PCR reads, gives a single entry per CDR3 protein. The sample has about 9,700 distinct CDR3 sequences, 33% seen once. Peripheral blood genomic DNA, not sorted cells or RNA, was the template. The CDR3 covers 14 residues. The germline V gene encodes CDR1 SSHAT and CDR2 FNYEAQ (reference sequence). Specimen: blood. The sequence derives from a human donor in good health. The V and J genes are TRBV7-7 and TRBJ2-3; D remains ambiguous. The CDR3 nucleotides are TGTGCTAGCAGCCCCCGGACCGGCACAGATACGCAGTATTTT. It specifies CASSPRTGTDTQYF. Complete variable domain (other parts from reference TRBV7-7 and TRBJ2-3): GAGVSQSPRYKVTKRGQDVTLRCDPISSHATLYWYQQALGQGPEFLTYFNYEAQPDKSGLPSDRFSAERPEGSISTLTIQRTEQRDSAMYRCASSPRTGTDTQYFGPGTRLTVL.